The TCR beta chain described here comes from a study of CD4 T cell repertoires in COVID-19. As for the study in general: CFSE-low cells expanded less than 13 days with IL-2, then restimulated with other coronavirus spikes.

V lost 4 bases and J lost 4, with 10 bases in between. Germline CDR1 MDHEN, CDR2 SYDVKM. This CDR3 contains 14 residues. Generated by immunoSEQ multiplex PCR, the TCRdb table keeps only in-frame clones and is missing some. The sample records about 75,000 clones, roughly 85% being singletons. The source is a human donor who had COVID-19. Sample: CD4+ T cells from peripheral blood, taken after recovery from COVID-19. This sequence joins TRBV28 and TRBJ2-2; a possible D gene is TRBD2 (6 bases). CDR3 sequence: CASSSGTFTGELFF. The CDR3, as DNA: TGTGCCAGCAGTTCCGGGACTTTCACCGGGGAGCTGTTTTTT.